Listed below are T cell receptor beta chains from one sample, sequenced in a study of T-cell memory formation after mild COVID-19. MiXCR, run by TCRdb on the 5' RACE reads, gives a single entry per CDR3 protein. There are roughly 250,000 distinct CDR3 sequences in the sample; roughly 17% occur only once, and 22% lies in the top ten. Sequenced: PBMCs or a T cell subset sorted from them (not recorded which). Source of these receptors: a man aged 18 to 29 who had mild COVID-19 (a few samples of this study predate the infection). Cell type and time point are not known. The CDR3 runs from the conserved cysteine through the conserved F or W. D genes are given only for firm matches. Clone sizes are given selectively: once, few, many, or a class where the clone is expanded.

v_gene: TRBV7-8
len: 15
abundance: NA
d_gene: TRBD2
j_gene: TRBJ2-5
CDR3nt: TGTGCCAGCAGCTTAGTTACGGGGGGAAGGGAGACCCAGTACTTC
CDR3aa: CASSLVTGGRETQYF

v_gene: TRBV20-1
len: 13
abundance: NA
d_gene: NA
j_gene: TRBJ1-2
CDR3nt: TGCAGTGCTACCCAGCCGGGACGGTTGGGCTACACCTTC
CDR3aa: CSATQPGRLGYTF

v_gene: TRBV9
len: 12
abundance: NA
d_gene: NA
j_gene: TRBJ2-3
CDR3nt: TGTGCCAGCAGCGCCGATATGGATACGCAGTATTTT
CDR3aa: CASSADMDTQYF

v_gene: TRBV25-1
len: 15
abundance: NA
d_gene: TRBD2
j_gene: TRBJ2-2
CDR3nt: TGTGCCAGCAAAGGCGGGGGGGTTTTTACCGGGGAGCTGTTTTTT
CDR3aa: CASKGGGVFTGELFF

v_gene: TRBV6-5
len: 13
abundance: many
d_gene: NA
j_gene: TRBJ1-4
CDR3nt: TGTGCCAGCAGTTACGGTGCGGGTGAAAAACTGTTTTTT
CDR3aa: CASSYGAGEKLFF

v_gene: TRBV29-1
len: 11
abundance: NA
d_gene: NA
j_gene: TRBJ2-2
CDR3nt: TGCAGCGTTTGGCTGACCGGGGAGCTGTTTTTT
CDR3aa: CSVWLTGELFF

v_gene: TRBV20-1
len: 14
abundance: few
d_gene: NA
j_gene: TRBJ2-7
CDR3nt: TGCAGTGCTAACCCGGTGCCCGGCTCCTACGAGCAGTACTTC
CDR3aa: CSANPVPGSYEQYF

v_gene: TRBV29-1
len: 13
abundance: NA
d_gene: TRBD1
j_gene: TRBJ2-5
CDR3nt: TGCAGCGTTCGAGGACAGGGTAGGGAGACCCAGTACTTC
CDR3aa: CSVRGQGRETQYF

v_gene: TRBV10-3
len: 12
abundance: NA
d_gene: NA
j_gene: TRBJ2-3
CDR3nt: TGTGCCATCAGTGAGGCAGCAGATACGCAGTATTTT
CDR3aa: CAISEAADTQYF

v_gene: TRBV4-3
len: 14
abundance: few
d_gene: NA
j_gene: TRBJ2-5
CDR3nt: TGCGCCAGCAGCCTTGTCTCAGGGGCCGAGACCCAGTACTTC
CDR3aa: CASSLVSGAETQYF

v_gene: TRBV25-1
len: 14
abundance: NA
d_gene: NA
j_gene: TRBJ2-3
CDR3nt: TGTGCCAGCAGGCTCCGGGACTTCACAGATACGCAGTATTTT
CDR3aa: CASRLRDFTDTQYF

v_gene: TRBV5-4
len: 15
abundance: few
d_gene: NA
j_gene: TRBJ2-2
CDR3nt: TGTGCCAGCAGCCTGGCGGGACCCCACACCGGGGAGCTGTTTTTT
CDR3aa: CASSLAGPHTGELFF

v_gene: TRBV5-1
len: 16
abundance: NA
d_gene: TRBD1
j_gene: TRBJ1-4
CDR3nt: TGCGCCAGCAGCTTGGCTGGTGGACAGGGGGTTGAAAAACTGTTTTTT
CDR3aa: CASSLAGGQGVEKLFF

v_gene: TRBV9
len: 17
abundance: few
d_gene: TRBD2
j_gene: TRBJ2-5
CDR3nt: TGTGCCAGCAGCGGCAGACTAGCGGGGGGGCGAGAAGAGACCCAGTACTTC
CDR3aa: CASSGRLAGGREETQYF

v_gene: TRBV23-1
len: 14
abundance: NA
d_gene: NA
j_gene: TRBJ2-2
CDR3nt: TGCGCCAGCAGTCAATCACGAGGAATCGGGGAGCTGTTTTTT
CDR3aa: CASSQSRGIGELFF

v_gene: TRBV10-2
len: 15
abundance: few
d_gene: TRBD1
j_gene: TRBJ1-2
CDR3nt: TGCGCCAGCAAGCGGCTCGGGACAGGGGCTGATGGCTACACCTTC
CDR3aa: CASKRLGTGADGYTF

v_gene: TRBV4-3
len: 14
abundance: NA
d_gene: NA
j_gene: TRBJ1-1
CDR3nt: TGCGCCAGCAGCCGAGACAGTCTGAACACTGAAGCTTTCTTT
CDR3aa: CASSRDSLNTEAFF

v_gene: TRBV12-3/TRBV12-4
len: 16
abundance: NA
d_gene: TRBD2
j_gene: TRBJ2-2
CDR3nt: TGTGCCAGCAGTTTATCGGGGGGGAGGAACACCGGGGAGCTGTTTTTT
CDR3aa: CASSLSGGRNTGELFF

v_gene: TRBV5-1
len: 14
abundance: few
d_gene: TRBD1
j_gene: TRBJ1-1
CDR3nt: TGCGCCAGCAGCTTACAGGGGGTGGGGACTGAAGCTTTCTTT
CDR3aa: CASSLQGVGTEAFF

v_gene: TRBV4-1
len: 14
abundance: few
d_gene: NA
j_gene: TRBJ2-7
CDR3nt: TGCGCCAGCAGCCAAGCGGGACACCGTACGGTGCAGTACTTC
CDR3aa: CASSQAGHRTVQYF

v_gene: TRBV12-5
len: 16
abundance: NA
d_gene: NA
j_gene: TRBJ1-4
CDR3nt: TGTGCTAGTGGTTTGACGACGGGTGCAACTAATGAAAAACTGTTTTTT
CDR3aa: CASGLTTGATNEKLFF

v_gene: TRBV28
len: 12
abundance: many
d_gene: NA
j_gene: TRBJ2-7
CDR3nt: TGTGCCAGCAGAACAGACAGCTACGAGCAGTACTTC
CDR3aa: CASRTDSYEQYF

v_gene: TRBV20-1
len: 14
abundance: few
d_gene: NA
j_gene: TRBJ2-1
CDR3nt: TGCAGTGCTAGAGTTACGGGCGGGGGCCCTGAGCAGTTCTTC
CDR3aa: CSARVTGGGPEQFF

v_gene: TRBV24-1
len: 11
abundance: NA
d_gene: NA
j_gene: TRBJ2-5
CDR3nt: TGTGCCACCAGTGAGTGGGAGACCCAGTACTTC
CDR3aa: CATSEWETQYF

v_gene: TRBV11-2
len: 16
abundance: NA
d_gene: TRBD2
j_gene: TRBJ2-3
CDR3nt: TGTGCCAGCAGCTTAGGCGGGGGGCCGAGCACAGATACGCAGTATTTT
CDR3aa: CASSLGGGPSTDTQYF

v_gene: TRBV5-1
len: 15
abundance: NA
d_gene: NA
j_gene: TRBJ2-2
CDR3nt: TGCGCCAGCAGCTTGGCCGCGGCAAACACCGGGGAGCTGTTTTTT
CDR3aa: CASSLAAANTGELFF

v_gene: TRBV12-5
len: 14
abundance: few
d_gene: NA
j_gene: TRBJ2-1
CDR3nt: TGTGCTAGTGGTTCCACAGAAAGGTACAATGAGCAGTTCTTC
CDR3aa: CASGSTERYNEQFF

v_gene: TRBV7-8
len: 13
abundance: few
d_gene: TRBD1
j_gene: TRBJ2-2
CDR3nt: TGTGCCAGCAACGGACAGGTCGCCGGGGAGCTGTTTTTT
CDR3aa: CASNGQVAGELFF

v_gene: TRBV19
len: 14
abundance: many
d_gene: TRBD2
j_gene: TRBJ2-5
CDR3nt: TGTGCCAGTGGGACTAGCTTCTACCAAGAGACCCAGTACTTC
CDR3aa: CASGTSFYQETQYF

v_gene: TRBV29-1
len: 11
abundance: NA
d_gene: NA
j_gene: TRBJ1-1
CDR3nt: TGCAGCGTTCCCACCGTCGCTGAAGCTTTCTTT
CDR3aa: CSVPTVAEAFF

v_gene: TRBV7-6
len: 13
abundance: NA
d_gene: NA
j_gene: TRBJ2-7
CDR3nt: TGTGCCAGCAGCTTGGACACGACCTACGAGCAGTACTTC
CDR3aa: CASSLDTTYEQYF

v_gene: TRBV6-5
len: 12
abundance: NA
d_gene: TRBD1
j_gene: TRBJ1-2
CDR3nt: TGTGCCAGCGCGGACAGGCCGTATGGCTACACCTTC
CDR3aa: CASADRPYGYTF

v_gene: TRBV5-1
len: 16
abundance: NA
d_gene: NA
j_gene: TRBJ2-3
CDR3nt: TGCGCCAGCAGCTTCTTTGGTAGATCTGGCCCAGATACGCAGTATTTT
CDR3aa: CASSFFGRSGPDTQYF

v_gene: TRBV4-3
len: 17
abundance: once
d_gene: TRBD2
j_gene: TRBJ2-1
CDR3nt: TGCGCCAGCAGCCAAGGAATAGCGGGGGACCCGTACAATGAGCAGTTCTTC
CDR3aa: CASSQGIAGDPYNEQFF

v_gene: TRBV18
len: 13
abundance: NA
d_gene: NA
j_gene: TRBJ2-5
CDR3nt: TGTGCCAGCTCACCTTCTGACTTAGAGACCCAGTACTTC
CDR3aa: CASSPSDLETQYF

v_gene: TRBV6-5
len: 15
abundance: few
d_gene: NA
j_gene: TRBJ1-2
CDR3nt: TGTGCCAGCAGTACCCACAGGACAGAAAACTATGGCTACACCTTC
CDR3aa: CASSTHRTENYGYTF

v_gene: TRBV6-2/TRBV6-3
len: 15
abundance: few
d_gene: TRBD1
j_gene: TRBJ1-5
CDR3nt: TGTGCCAGCACCAATGACAGGGGGCAAGATCAGCCCCAGCATTTT
CDR3aa: CASTNDRGQDQPQHF

v_gene: TRBV15
len: 15
abundance: many
d_gene: TRBD1
j_gene: TRBJ2-7
CDR3nt: TGTGCCACCAGCGGACAGGGACTTAGCTCCTACGAGCAGTACTTC
CDR3aa: CATSGQGLSSYEQYF

v_gene: TRBV9
len: 15
abundance: few
d_gene: TRBD1
j_gene: TRBJ1-6
CDR3nt: TGTGCCAGCAGCCCCCGGGACAGGCTGAATTCACCCCTCCACTTT
CDR3aa: CASSPRDRLNSPLHF

v_gene: TRBV5-5
len: 13
abundance: few
d_gene: NA
j_gene: TRBJ2-1
CDR3nt: TGTGCCAGCAGCACTCCCGGCGGCAATGAGCAGTTCTTC
CDR3aa: CASSTPGGNEQFF

v_gene: TRBV20-1
len: 15
abundance: NA
d_gene: TRBD1
j_gene: TRBJ1-4
CDR3nt: TGCAGTGCTCCCAAGGTAGGGGGCTCGGGTGAAAAACTGTTTTTT
CDR3aa: CSAPKVGGSGEKLFF

v_gene: TRBV29-1
len: 12
abundance: few
d_gene: TRBD1
j_gene: TRBJ2-5
CDR3nt: TGCAGCGTGGACAGGGTCCAAGAGACCCAGTACTTC
CDR3aa: CSVDRVQETQYF

v_gene: TRBV2
len: 12
abundance: many
d_gene: NA
j_gene: TRBJ2-3
CDR3nt: TGTGCCAGCAGTGAAGCCCCAGATACGCAGTATTTT
CDR3aa: CASSEAPDTQYF

v_gene: TRBV6-5
len: 12
abundance: few
d_gene: TRBD1
j_gene: TRBJ1-2
CDR3nt: TGTGCCAGCATGGCAGGGGGCTATGGCTACACCTTC
CDR3aa: CASMAGGYGYTF

v_gene: TRBV5-1
len: 12
abundance: many
d_gene: NA
j_gene: TRBJ2-1
CDR3nt: TGCGCCAGCACGGACAGTTACAATGAGCAGTTCTTC
CDR3aa: CASTDSYNEQFF

v_gene: TRBV27
len: 14
abundance: many
d_gene: NA
j_gene: TRBJ2-7
CDR3nt: TGTGCCAGCAGTTTCAAGGCTGGACCCTACGAGCAGTACTTC
CDR3aa: CASSFKAGPYEQYF

v_gene: TRBV7-2
len: 13
abundance: few
d_gene: NA
j_gene: TRBJ1-4
CDR3nt: TGTGCCAGCAGCTTTGGGGTTAGTGAAAAACTGTTTTTT
CDR3aa: CASSFGVSEKLFF

v_gene: TRBV7-2
len: 17
abundance: many
d_gene: TRBD1
j_gene: TRBJ2-3
CDR3nt: TGTGCCAGCAGCCAACCCTACGACAGGGAGATCACAGATACGCAGTATTTT
CDR3aa: CASSQPYDREITDTQYF

v_gene: TRBV24-1
len: 15
abundance: NA
d_gene: NA
j_gene: TRBJ2-6
CDR3nt: TGTGCCACCAGTGATAGCAGGGCTGGGGCCAACGTCCTGACTTTC
CDR3aa: CATSDSRAGANVLTF

v_gene: TRBV7-2
len: 16
abundance: NA
d_gene: NA
j_gene: TRBJ2-1
CDR3nt: TGTGCCAGCAGCTCGCAACTAGTCCCGGGCTACAATGAGCAGTTCTTC
CDR3aa: CASSSQLVPGYNEQFF

v_gene: TRBV5-6
len: 13
abundance: many
d_gene: TRBD1
j_gene: TRBJ2-5
CDR3nt: TGTGCCAGCAGCGGGACAGTCCAAGAGACCCAGTACTTC
CDR3aa: CASSGTVQETQYF

v_gene: TRBV7-9
len: 16
abundance: many
d_gene: NA
j_gene: TRBJ2-1
CDR3nt: TGTGCCAGCAGCCCCGGGGGGCTAGCAGTTTACAATGAGCAGTTCTTC
CDR3aa: CASSPGGLAVYNEQFF

v_gene: TRBV19
len: 14
abundance: NA
d_gene: NA
j_gene: TRBJ2-3
CDR3nt: TGTGCCAGTAGTATAGCGGTGGGCACAGATACGCAGTATTTT
CDR3aa: CASSIAVGTDTQYF

v_gene: TRBV3-1
len: 15
abundance: few
d_gene: NA
j_gene: TRBJ2-5
CDR3nt: TGTGCCAGCAGCCAAGATGCGGGACAGCAAGAGACCCAGTACTTC
CDR3aa: CASSQDAGQQETQYF

v_gene: TRBV24-1
len: 13
abundance: many
d_gene: NA
j_gene: TRBJ1-5
CDR3nt: TGTGCCACCAGTGGTAGCGGGGAACAGCCCCAGCATTTT
CDR3aa: CATSGSGEQPQHF

v_gene: TRBV2
len: 15
abundance: NA
d_gene: NA
j_gene: TRBJ1-3
CDR3nt: TGTGCCAGCACTCCGAGGGATTTGGCTGGAAACACCATATATTTT
CDR3aa: CASTPRDLAGNTIYF

v_gene: TRBV7-9
len: 14
abundance: NA
d_gene: NA
j_gene: TRBJ2-3
CDR3nt: TGTGCCAGCAGCTCCGACTGGGGCACAGATACGCAGTATTTT
CDR3aa: CASSSDWGTDTQYF